The 19 T cell receptor beta chains presented below share a single source sample, sequenced in a study of blood T cells in healthy people across ages (dated by TCRdb to between 2015 and 2017). Library prep was done by 5' RACE. The run used an Illumina HiSeq 2500. A second PCR of about 6 to 11 cycles was performed with a sample-barcoded 5' primer and a J-beta primer mix. The public reads were run again by TCRdb, first through fastp at Q25 and then through MiXCR, and only productive beta chains were kept. Every CDR3 protein is listed once, alongside the most common genes and DNA of its rows. For this sample there are 1.5 million to 2 million distinct CDR3 sequences; about 49% appear just once. The top ten clones comprise more than 2% of the sample. Sequencing was done on a sample of blood. The receptor source for this set is a woman in her forties in good health.

The V gene is TRBV6-5, the J gene TRBJ1-2; D uncertain. The CDR3 sequence is 14 residues long. Per the germline V gene, CDR1 is MNHEY and CDR2 is SVGAGI. Trimming cost V 6 bases and J 0 bases, with 11 bases left between them. The CDR3 sequence: CASRSPGTNYGYTF. The DNA for the CDR3 is TGTGCCAGCAGATCCCCGGGGACTAACTATGGCTACACCTTC.

This clonotype was counted a few times. This chain connects TRBV7-9 to TRBJ1-5, with no clear D. This CDR3 is built from 15 residues. Trimming removed 5 bases from V and 4 bases from J, with 15 bases in between. CDR1 and CDR2 (germline): SEHNR, FQNEAQ (reference sequence). The CDR3 protein is CASSPQGSLNQPQHF. The CDR3 coding sequence is TGTGCCAGCAGCCCGCAAGGCAGCCTAAATCAGCCCCAGCATTTT.

This rearrangement joins TRBV20-1 to TRBJ2-1; 13 bases are shared with TRBD2. In germline, CDR1 is DFQATT, CDR2 SNEGSKA (reference sequence). The CDR3 consists of 16 residues. Losses at the gene ends were 6 bases for V and 1 base for J; bases not matched to a gene: 6. The CDR3 protein is CSARGLAGSSYNEQFF. CDR3 bases: TGCAGTGCCCGGGGACTAGCGGGGTCTTCCTACAATGAGCAGTTCTTC.

This clonotype was observed a handful of times. CDR3: CASSNEGTDTQYF. The DNA of the CDR3 is TGTGCCAGCAGTAATGAGGGGACAGATACGCAGTATTTT. This chain joins TRBV6-2 or TRBV6-3 and TRBJ2-3, with D tentatively TRBD1 or TRBD2 (5 bases each). CDR1 and CDR2 (germline): MNHEY, SVGEGT. V dropped 5 bases and J dropped 3 bases, with 9 bases sitting between them. The CDR3 totals 13 residues.

The rearrangement uses TRBV5-5 and TRBJ2-7; the D gene could be TRBD1 or TRBD2 (6 bases each). The ends were cut back, 6 bases at V and 4 bases at J, with 20 bases in the middle. The CDR3 extends over 15 amino acids. Germline V gene lookup returns CDR1 SGHKS and CDR2 YYEKEE (reference sequence). CDR3 protein: CASTIKGGGSYEQYF. In nucleotides, the CDR3 is TGTGCCAGCACCATCAAAGGGGGAGGATCTTACGAGCAGTACTTC.

As regards this clonotype: A single base separates this from a much larger clone, so it may be a read error. The genes are TRBV6-1 and TRBJ1-2; D uncertain. The V gene's germline CDR1 is MNHNS and CDR2 SASEGT. The V end lost 2 bases, the J end lost 2 bases, and 9 bases lay between the germline ends. The CDR3 has 14 amino acids. CDR3 region: CASSERSGNYGYTF. For the CDR3, the DNA is TGTGCCAGCAGTGAACGGTCAGGAAACTATGGCTACACCTTC.

The rearrangement uses TRBV6-2 or TRBV6-3 and TRBJ2-5; TRBD1 agrees at 10 bases. The J segment lost 0 bases and the V segment lost 4 bases, leaving 8 bases of the junction unmatched. The CDR3 totals 17 residues. CDR1 is MNHEY and CDR2 is SVGEGT in the germline V gene. The DNA for the CDR3 is TGTGCCAGCAGTTCCCTCTCGGACAGGGGGGACCAAGAGACCCAGTACTTC. Its translation is CASSSLSDRGDQETQYF.

The chain couples TRBV6-1 to TRBJ2-5; 8 bases map to TRBD1. J was trimmed by 9 bases and V by 7 bases; bases with no gene match: 13. This CDR3 spans 14 amino acids. Germline values: CDR1 MNHNS, CDR2 SASEGT. The CDR3 reads CASKPDRDGLAQYF. CDR3 coding DNA: TGTGCCAGCAAACCGGACAGGGATGGGTTGGCCCAGTACTTC.

The chain links TRBV18 to TRBJ2-7; D might be TRBD1 or TRBD2, each matching 7 bases. Germline CDR1 reads KGHSH; CDR2 reads LQKENI. This CDR3 comprises 14 residues. V was shortened by 1 base and J by 3 bases, with 10 bases between the two germline ends. As DNA, the CDR3 is TGTGCCAGCTCACCACAGCGGGACAGCTACGAGCAGTACTTC. Its protein is CASSPQRDSYEQYF.

The table lists this clonotype with a few counts. This sequence joins TRBV6-2 or TRBV6-3 and TRBJ1-2; D unclear. Between the trimmed V and J ends, which lost 0 bases and 2 bases, there was a span of 13 bases. CDR1 is MNHEY and CDR2 is SVGEGT in the germline V gene. There are 16 residues in the CDR3. The DNA for the CDR3 is TGTGCCAGCAGTTACTCGATCTCCGGCAGAAACTATGGCTACACCTTC. Its translation is CASSYSISGRNYGYTF.

There are a few counts of this clonotype. The chain links TRBV6-5 to TRBJ2-3; 8 bases agree with TRBD1. Germline V gene lookup returns CDR1 MNHEY and CDR2 SVGAGI. V shed 6 bases, J shed 4 bases, and the junction held 9 bases outside the gene matches. This CDR3 has 15 amino acids. This CDR3 is CASRGQGLVADTQYF. CDR3 nucleotides: TGTGCCAGCAGAGGACAGGGTTTGGTTGCAGATACGCAGTATTTT.

V and J are TRBV20-1 and TRBJ2-1, with a possible D match to TRBD2 (5 bases). CDR1 DFQATT and CDR2 SNEGSKA come from the germline V gene (reference sequence). The CDR3 is made up of 15 amino acids. V was trimmed by 6 bases and J by 3 bases, leaving 18 bases between them. The CDR3 DNA is TGCAGTGCCCCCCACGGGGTTCCTAACTACAATGAGCAGTTCTTC. Residues: CSAPHGVPNYNEQFF.

The chain has TRBV5-1 and TRBJ1-2; D remains unclear. The CDR3 runs to 14 residues. With 1 base removed from V and 3 bases from J, the gap between germline ends came to 10 bases. CDR1 and CDR2 (germline): SGHRS, YFSETQ. The CDR3 DNA sequence: TGCGCCAGCAGCTTGCGGTTGGCAGACTATGGCTACACCTTC. Amino acid sequence: CASSLRLADYGYTF.

The J gene is TRBJ2-1, the V gene TRBV6-2 or TRBV6-3; 7 nucleotides line up with TRBD2. With 6 bases clipped from V and 0 bases from J, the junction kept 17 bases outside the gene matches. There are 19 residues in the CDR3. In germline, CDR1 is MNHEY, CDR2 SVGEGT. The DNA for the CDR3 is TGTGCCAGCAGAACGCAAAACTCGGGGGGTCCGAGCTCCTACAATGAGCAGTTCTTC. Protein: CASRTQNSGGPSSYNEQFF.

The V call is TRBV28, the J call TRBJ2-6; D remains unclear. Trimming shortened V by 4 bases and J by 2 bases, and 15 bases separated the two germline ends. This CDR3 has 17 amino acids. CDR1 and CDR2 from the germline V gene are MDHEN and SYDVKM. CDR3 protein: CASSSAAIMPGANVLTF. As DNA, the CDR3 is TGTGCCAGCAGTTCGGCGGCTATCATGCCTGGGGCCAACGTCCTGACTTTC.

This rearrangement joins TRBV4-3 to TRBJ2-1; 8 nucleotides line up with TRBD2. The CDR3 covers 16 residues. Looked up from germline, CDR1 is LGHNA and CDR2 is YSLEER. V dropped 3 bases and J dropped 0; count of bases not matched to a gene: 4. The CDR3 nucleotides read TGCGCCAGCAGCCATCCTCGGGGGGGCTCCTACAATGAGCAGTTCTTC. It is translated as CASSHPRGGSYNEQFF.

This chain uses TRBV9 with TRBJ2-3; D might be TRBD2 (6 bases). The CDR3 loop spans 14 amino acids. With 4 bases removed from V and 4 bases from J, the gap between germline ends came to 13 bases. Germline-derived CDR1 and CDR2 are SGDLS and YYNGEE. CDR3 in amino acids: CASSSGGNSDTQYF. CDR3 bases: TGTGCCAGCAGCTCCGGGGGTAACTCAGATACGCAGTATTTT. The complete variable domain, with remaining parts taken from reference TRBV9 and TRBJ2-3, reads DSGVTQTPKHLITATGQRVTLRCSPRSGDLSVYWYQQSLDQGLQFLIQYYNGEERAKGNILERFSAQQFPDLHSELNLSSLELGDSALYFCASSSGGNSDTQYFGPGTRLTVL.

There are a few counts of this clonotype. J is TRBJ2-5 and V is TRBV7-9; no clear D gene. CDR1 is SEHNR, CDR2 FQNEAQ, per germline (reference sequence). The CDR3 is made up of 13 amino acids. V was pared by 7 bases and J by 3 bases, with 12 bases between. CDR3 sequence: CASMWPPEETQYF. The CDR3 bases are TGTGCCAGCATGTGGCCTCCGGAAGAGACCCAGTACTTC.

This clonotype was seen a single time. This chain joins TRBV5-5 and TRBJ1-1, with a possible D match to TRBD1 (6 bases). V was trimmed by 6 bases and J by 4 bases, leaving 10 bases between them. The CDR3 covers 12 residues. The germline gives CDR1 SGHKS, CDR2 YYEKEE (reference sequence). The CDR3 nucleotides read TGTGCCAGCATAGGGGGGCCCACTGAAGCTTTCTTT. Its protein product is CASIGGPTEAFF.